This is a list of T cell receptor beta chains from one sample in a study of shared clonotypes between healthy human individuals. This table comes from immunoSEQ multiplex PCR, and its TCRdb copy is limited to in-frame clones, with some not included. The sample lists about 980,000 clones; 60% to 85% were seen once. The source material was memory CD4+ T cells sorted from blood. These receptors were taken from a man aged 18-30 years in good health. Each CDR3 is given with its conserved first and last residue. The D gene is left open where the match is weak. Rows may omit the clone size; those that give it use once, few, many or a size class.

D	V	J	size	DNA	CDR3
TRBD1	TRBV5-4	TRBJ2-5	-	TGTGCCAGCAGCTTGGGGGGACAGGGATCAGAGACCCAGTACTTC	CASSLGGQGSETQYF
TRBD2	TRBV18	TRBJ2-7	-	TGTGCCAGCTCACCTTTAGCGGGAGTGGGCTACGAGCAGTACTTC	CASSPLAGVGYEQYF
-	TRBV9	TRBJ2-5	-	TGTGCCAGCAGTGACGGATTTCAAGAGACCCAGTACTTC	CASSDGFQETQYF
-	TRBV6-6	TRBJ2-7	-	TGTGCCAGCAGTACCCTTGGGGGGACAACCTACGAGCAGTACTTC	CASSTLGGTTYEQYF
TRBD2	TRBV15	TRBJ2-5	-	TGTGCCACCAGCGCCCGCGAATCTAGCGGGGGTAGGGAGACCCAGTACTTC	CATSARESSGGRETQYF
TRBD2	TRBV2	TRBJ2-1	-	TGTGCCAGCAGTGTAGTGGTAGCGGGGTGGGATGAGCAGTTCTTC	CASSVVVAGWDEQFF
-	TRBV2	TRBJ2-6	-	TGTGCCAGCAGTGGGGTGTCTGGGGCCAACGTCCTGACTTTC	CASSGVSGANVLTF
TRBD2	TRBV7-8	TRBJ2-3	-	TGTGCCAGCAGATATCGTCGCCCGGGAGGCGGAGATACGCAGTATTTT	CASRYRRPGGGDTQYF
-	TRBV21-1	TRBJ1-2	few	TGTGCCAGCAGCAATTCCCCAGGTTGGGGTGGCTACACCTTC	CASSNSPGWGGYTF
-	TRBV27	TRBJ1-5	-	TGTGCCAGCAGCTCGGGACGGACTAATCAGCCCCAGCATTTT	CASSSGRTNQPQHF
-	TRBV7-2	TRBJ2-1	once	TGTGCCAGCAGCTCGGGCTCCATTCAAGGGGAGCAGTTCTTC	CASSSGSIQGEQFF
TRBD1	TRBV27	TRBJ2-3	-	TGTGCCAGCAGGGGACAGGGCCAAGATACGCAGTATTTT	CASRGQGQDTQYF
TRBD2	TRBV2	TRBJ2-3	-	TGTGCCAGCAGTGAAGAGGCTAGCGGGCCGCAGTATTTT	CASSEEASGPQYF
TRBD1	TRBV11-3	TRBJ2-2	-	TGTGCCAGCGGAACAGGGGAAGGTGTGAACACCGGGGAGCTGTTTTTT	CASGTGEGVNTGELFF
TRBD2	TRBV7-8	TRBJ2-1	-	TGTGCCAGCAGCCTAAGGGATACTAGCGGGAGGGTGAGCCCCCACACGCAGTTCTTC	CASSLRDTSGRVSPHTQFF
TRBD1	TRBV2	TRBJ1-2	-	TGTGCCAGCAGTGAAGCCTCGGACAGGGGAGGCTATGGCTACACCTTC	CASSEASDRGGYGYTF
-	TRBV15	TRBJ2-4	few	TGTGCCACCAGCATACACGGGGCGGGCAAAAACATTCAGTACTTC	CATSIHGAGKNIQYF
-	TRBV4-3	TRBJ2-2	-	TGCGCCAGCAGCCAAGATGGCCCTGGGGGGATTGGGGAGCTGTTTTTT	CASSQDGPGGIGELFF
-	TRBV5-6	TRBJ2-7	-	TGTGCCAGCAGCTTGATAGGGTACGAGCAGTACTTC	CASSLIGYEQYF
TRBD2	TRBV7-9	TRBJ2-7	-	TGTGCCAGCAGCTTCAAAGCGGGAGGGCTCTACGAGCAGTACTTC	CASSFKAGGLYEQYF
-	TRBV10-1	TRBJ2-5	-	TGCGCCAGCAGTGAGTCGGGGAGGGAGACCCAGTACTTC	CASSESGRETQYF
-	TRBV7-9	TRBJ1-1	-	TGTGCCAGCAGCTTCCTCCGGGACACTAACACTGAAGCTTTCTTT	CASSFLRDTNTEAFF
-	TRBV4-3	TRBJ1-2	-	TGCGCCAGCAGCCAAGATATACAGGGTGGGAAAGGGAGCTACACCTTC	CASSQDIQGGKGSYTF
-	TRBV2	TRBJ1-2	-	TGTGCCAGCAGGGCTAAAGGGGCGAACTATGGCTACACCTTC	CASRAKGANYGYTF
-	TRBV7-9	TRBJ1-2	once	TGTGCCAGCAGCTTATTTCGCTACTATGGCTACACCTTC	CASSLFRYYGYTF
-	TRBV5-1	TRBJ1-5	many	TGCGCCAGCAGCGCTGACAGCGATCAGCCCCAGCATTTT	CASSADSDQPQHF
-	TRBV7-9	TRBJ1-1	-	TGTGCCAGCAGCTTTTTGGGGGCGAACACTGAAGCTTTCTTT	CASSFLGANTEAFF
TRBD1	TRBV12-5	TRBJ1-1	once	TGTGCTAGTGGTTTGACGTCGGGACAGCTGAACACTGAAGCTTTCTTT	CASGLTSGQLNTEAFF
TRBD1	TRBV2	TRBJ1-4	-	TGTGCCAGCAGTCTAACCGGGACAGGGTATGAAAAACTGTTTTTT	CASSLTGTGYEKLFF
-	TRBV11-2	TRBJ2-2	-	TGTGCCAGCAGCGAGCATTCGAACACCGGGGAGCTGTTTTTT	CASSEHSNTGELFF
TRBD2	TRBV29-1	TRBJ2-1	-	TGCAGCGTTCGGACTAGCGGGGGTGCTGAGCAGTTCTTC	CSVRTSGGAEQFF
TRBD1	TRBV5-1	TRBJ2-1	-	TGCGCCAGCAGCTTGAAGGACAGGGGTGCGGAGGAAGATGAGCAGTTCTTC	CASSLKDRGAEEDEQFF
-	TRBV25-1	TRBJ2-5	once	TGTGCCAGCAGTTTAGAGGGGCTGGAGACCCAGTACTTC	CASSLEGLETQYF
-	TRBV25-1	TRBJ1-2	-	TGTGCCAGCAGTAAACGGGAGACGACTGGCTACACCTTC	CASSKRETTGYTF
-	TRBV5-1	TRBJ1-2	-	TGCGCCAGCAGCCCTCTTATTGGGGAGCAGAGTGACTATGGCTACACCTTC	CASSPLIGEQSDYGYTF
TRBD1	TRBV19	TRBJ2-7	-	TGTGCCAGTAGTAAGGGACAGGGGTCTAACTACGAGCAGTACTTC	CASSKGQGSNYEQYF
-	TRBV6-1	TRBJ1-1	few	TGTGCCAGCAGCTACGCAGGGGCTGAAGCTTTCTTT	CASSYAGAEAFF
-	TRBV5-4	TRBJ1-1	-	TGTGCCAGCAGCGGGTTGACGGCTGAAGCTTTCTTT	CASSGLTAEAFF
TRBD2	TRBV5-6	TRBJ2-1	-	TGTGCCAGCAGCTTGGGAGCGGGGGGCTTGAATGAGCAGTTCTTC	CASSLGAGGLNEQFF
-	TRBV28	TRBJ1-6	-	TGTGCCAGCAGTTCCGGAGGTGGTTCACCCCTCCACTTT	CASSSGGGSPLHF
TRBD2	TRBV7-2	TRBJ2-3	-	TGTGCCAGCAGGCGGACTAGCGGGAGGGCGGGCACAGATACGCAGTATTTT	CASRRTSGRAGTDTQYF
TRBD2	TRBV7-2	TRBJ2-3	few	TGTGCCAGCAGCTTAGTCCCACTGGGGGGAGGGGATACGCAGTATTTT	CASSLVPLGGGDTQYF
TRBD2	TRBV7-2	TRBJ2-4	-	TGTGCCAGCAGCTTAGCTACTAGCGGGGGGAAAAACATTCAGTACTTC	CASSLATSGGKNIQYF
-	TRBV21-1	TRBJ2-5	-	TGTGCCAGCAGCAAAGACCGGTTCGGGCAGGTTAGGGAGACCCAGTACTTC	CASSKDRFGQVRETQYF
-	TRBV19	TRBJ1-1	-	TGTGCCAGTAGAACCCAGGGAGGGGACACTGAAGCTTTCTTT	CASRTQGGDTEAFF
-	TRBV7-2	TRBJ1-5	-	TGTGCCAGCAGCCCCAGGGGCGGCAATCAGCCCCAGCATTTT	CASSPRGGNQPQHF
TRBD1	TRBV10-1	TRBJ1-1	few	TGCGCCAGCAGTTCGGACAGGCTCTCTGAAGCTTTCTTT	CASSSDRLSEAFF